This T cell receptor (beta chain) was identified during a study of graft-versus-host responses after intestinal transplantation. Some clones are missing from TCRdb's copy, which holds only in-frame ones; the method was immunoSEQ multiplex PCR. The sample consists of 21,000 or so clones, 89% of them appearing once. Overall study findings and caveats: GvH clones surfaced in recipient marrow, some emerging earlier in ileum or blood. After transplant, early declines in HvG clones were associated with peak levels of circulating GvH clones.

Comment on this clone: Antigen: not known.

Trimming cost V 8 bases and J 6 bases, with 14 bases left between them. CDR3 length: 12 residues. Germline CDR1 and CDR2: SEHNR and FQNEAQ (reference sequence). This clonotype originated in a human patient who received an intestinal transplant, so some T cells may come from the graft donor. The chain couples TRBV7-9 to TRBJ2-7, with D tentatively TRBD1 (5 bases). The sample consisted of PBMCs, taken roughly 64 days after intestinal transplantation. The CDR3 DNA sequence: TGTGCCAGCCAGGACACCCTCGTCGAGCAGTACTTC. As protein: CASQDTLVEQYF.